Presented here are 24 T cell receptor beta chains from one specimen sequenced in a study of blood T cell repertoires in COVID-19. The repertoire was sequenced with immunoSEQ multiplex PCR; TCRdb's copy has only in-frame clones and lacks some. The sample lists 270,000 or so clones, over 70% occurring once. Sequenced: peripheral blood. The receptors originated from a human donor in a cohort sampled during active COVID-19.

This chain uses TRBV5-4 with TRBJ2-1, with 9 bases fitting TRBD1. Germline V gene lookup returns CDR1 SGHNT and CDR2 YYREEE (reference sequence). Trimming removed 3 bases from V and 8 bases from J; junction bases left unmatched: 9. The CDR3 is 15 residues long. CDR3 coding DNA: TGTGCCAGCAGCTCCCCTGGGACAGGGTGGGATGAGCAGTTCTTC. Its translation is CASSSPGTGWDEQFF.

This clone occurred once. The J gene is TRBJ2-7, the V gene TRBV19, with TRBD1 identical over 9 bases. V trimming: 5 bases; J trimming: 2 bases; junction bases outside the gene matches: 4. This CDR3 comprises 14 residues. CDR1 is LNHDA and CDR2 is SQIVND in the germline V gene (reference sequence). The DNA of the CDR3 is TGTGCCAGTAGTGTGGGACAGGGCCCCTACGAGCAGTACTTC. The encoded protein is CASSVGQGPYEQYF.

V is TRBV4-1 and J is TRBJ2-3; 7 positions agree with TRBD1. With 2 bases clipped from V and 10 bases from J, the junction kept 9 bases outside the gene matches. There are 14 residues in the CDR3. Germline-derived CDR1 and CDR2 are MGHRA and YSYEKL. In nucleotides, the CDR3 is TGCGCCAGCAGCCAACAATTTACAGGGGCTGCGCAGTATTTT. It translates to CASSQQFTGAAQYF.

The chain recombines TRBV6-1 with TRBJ2-3; D perhaps matches TRBD2 (6 bases). In germline, CDR1 is MNHNS, CDR2 SASEGT. This CDR3 region has 15 residues. V was shortened by 2 bases and J by 1 base, with 10 bases between the two germline ends. DNA of the CDR3: TGTGCCAGCAGTGAACTTTCTAGCGGCACAGATACGCAGTATTTT. As protein: CASSELSSGTDTQYF.

The chain employs TRBV27 and TRBJ2-1; TRBD2 matches 8 bases. The CDR3 runs to 14 residues. Per the germline V gene, CDR1 is MNHEY and CDR2 is SMNVEV (reference sequence). V gave up 6 bases and J gave up 3 bases; unmatched junction bases: 4. The CDR3 DNA reads as TGTGCCAGCAGGATAGCGGGGAGCTACAATGAGCAGTTCTTC. Protein: CASRIAGSYNEQFF.

This chain's CDR3 is CASSAGTPNTEAFF. DNA of the CDR3: TGTGCCAGCAGCGCCGGGACACCGAACACTGAAGCTTTCTTT. The chain combines TRBV5-6 with TRBJ1-1, with a tentative D call TRBD1 (6 bases). The CDR3 totals 14 residues. Germline V gene lookup returns CDR1 SGHDT and CDR2 YYEEEE. V lost 4 bases and J 1 base, leaving 11 bases between the germline ends.

The chain has TRBV27 and TRBJ1-1; 9 bases agree with TRBD1. J was trimmed by 5 bases and V by 3 bases; bases with no gene match: 10. CDR1 and CDR2 (germline): MNHEY, SMNVEV (reference sequence). This CDR3 spans 16 amino acids. DNA for the CDR3: TGTGCCAGCAGTTTGTATCGACAGGGGGTTAAGACTGAAGCTTTCTTT. Protein sequence: CASSLYRQGVKTEAFF.

The chain joins TRBV27 to TRBJ1-5, with D tentatively TRBD1 (5 bases). CDR3 length equals 15 residues. Germline V gene lookup returns CDR1 MNHEY and CDR2 SMNVEV (reference sequence). With 5 bases removed from V and 1 base from J, the gap between germline ends came to 12 bases. For the CDR3, the DNA is TGTGCCAGCAGTCTCAGGGATTCGAGCAATCAGCCCCAGCATTTT. This codes for CASSLRDSSNQPQHF.

V usage is TRBV6-2 or TRBV6-3 and J usage is TRBJ1-5; perhaps TRBD1 as D (6 bases). The CDR3 is made up of 14 amino acids. Germline CDR1 and CDR2: MNHEY and SVGEGT. Trimming took 5 bases from V and 6 from J, leaving 14 bases between them. CDR3 residues: CASSSTGLGQPQHF. The CDR3 DNA follows: TGTGCCAGCAGTAGCACAGGGTTGGGTCAGCCCCAGCATTTT.

This chain connects TRBV27 to TRBJ2-3; D gene unclear. CDR3 size: 14 residues. Trimming took off 1 base at V and 1 base at J, with 6 bases between the two ends. Germline lookup yields CDR1 MNHEY and CDR2 SMNVEV (reference sequence). CDR3: CASSLFAGTDTQYF. DNA of the CDR3: TGTGCCAGCAGTTTATTTGCGGGCACAGATACGCAGTATTTT.

A few counts support this clone. This chain joins TRBV19 and TRBJ1-2; perhaps TRBD1 as D (6 bases). Trimming cost V 6 bases and J 8 bases, with 19 bases left between them. Germline V gene sequence: CDR1 LNHDA, CDR2 SQIVND (reference sequence). The CDR3 covers 14 residues. The CDR3 reads CASRNQGSSGGYTF. The CDR3 bases are TGTGCCAGTAGAAACCAGGGGTCGTCGGGGGGCTACACCTTC.

V gene TRBV6-5 combines with J gene TRBJ1-1; D unresolved. The CDR3 runs to 13 residues. Germline values: CDR1 MNHEY, CDR2 SVGAGI. The germline V and J ends were trimmed by 6 bases and 7 bases, with 15 bases remaining between them. The CDR3 reads CASRIEAYGEAFF. As DNA, the CDR3 is TGTGCCAGCAGAATAGAGGCCTATGGTGAAGCTTTCTTT.

This clone showed up many times. The chain has TRBV10-3 and TRBJ1-1; 7 bases fit TRBD1. V lost 3 bases, J lost 6 bases, and 16 bases stayed unmatched. The germline V gene encodes CDR1 ENHRY and CDR2 SYGVKD. This CDR3 is built from 17 residues. CDR3 sequence (DNA): TGTGCCATCAGTGACCCAGACAGGGAAGGGGGAAGCGCTGAAGCTTTCTTT. This encodes CAISDPDREGGSAEAFF.

The V and J genes are TRBV5-6 and TRBJ2-7; D is possibly TRBD1 (5 bases). V was clipped by 0 bases and J by 5 bases, with 15 bases between them. CDR3 size: 15 residues. CDR1 and CDR2 from the germline V gene are SGHDT and YYEEEE. CDR3 nucleotides: TGTGCCAGCAGCTTGGATACAGGATCCGGCAACGAGCAGTACTTC. Translated, it gives CASSLDTGSGNEQYF.

V gene TRBV7-2 combines with J gene TRBJ2-3; 11 bases map to TRBD2. The CDR3 is 16 amino acids. Germline assignment: CDR1 SGHTA and CDR2 FQGNSA. Losses at the gene ends were 4 bases for V and 2 bases for J; bases not matched to a gene: 5. CDR3 region: CASSSLAGGYTDTQYF. CDR3 sequence (DNA): TGTGCCAGCAGCTCATTAGCGGGGGGGTACACAGATACGCAGTATTTT. The full variable domain, with the rest looked up from reference TRBV7-2 and TRBJ2-3, is GAGVSQSPSNKVTEKGKDVELRCDPISGHTALYWYRQSLGQGLEFLIYFQGNSAPDKSGLPSDRFSAERTGGSVSTLTIQRTQQEDSAVYLCASSSLAGGYTDTQYFGPGTRLTVL.

The chain employs TRBV6-5 and TRBJ2-1; no reliable D call. Germline CDR1 reads MNHEY; CDR2 reads SVGAGI. The CDR3 runs to 12 residues. Trimming cost V 0 bases and J 7 bases, with 4 bases left between them. Here the CDR3 DNA reads TGTGCCAGCAGTTACTCCAGTAATGAGCAGTTCTTC. Its protein is CASSYSSNEQFF.

J is TRBJ1-2 and V is TRBV25-1; 7 bases match TRBD1. V shed 6 bases and J 2 bases; nucleotides not matched to a gene: 6. CDR1 is MGHDK and CDR2 is SYGVNS in the germline V gene. The CDR3 extends over 14 amino acids. The CDR3 reads CASRGDRANYGYTF. As DNA, the CDR3 is TGTGCCAGCAGGGGAGACAGGGCCAACTATGGCTACACCTTC.

CDR3 residues: CASSVSGWLTEAFF. CDR3 sequence (DNA): TGTGCCAGCAGTGTTTCGGGTTGGTTGACTGAAGCTTTCTTT. The chain uses TRBV2 and TRBJ1-1; D unresolved. Germline-derived CDR1 and CDR2 are SNHLY and FYNNEI. The V gene lost 4 bases and the J gene lost 5 bases, with 14 bases spanning the gap. This CDR3 contains 14 residues.

This chain connects TRBV6-5 to TRBJ2-5; TRBD2 aligns across 11 bases. The V segment lost 6 bases and the J segment 1 base; nucleotides outside the gene matches: 1. Germline CDR1 reads MNHEY; CDR2 reads SVGAGI. The length of the CDR3 is 14 residues. In DNA, the CDR3 is TGTGCCAGCAGGGGACTAGCGGCCCAAGAGACCCAGTACTTC. Protein sequence: CASRGLAAQETQYF.

This clone appeared once. The chain combines TRBV6-6 with TRBJ2-7, with 8 nucleotides matching TRBD1. The CDR3 contains 20 residues. V lost 6 bases, J lost 3 bases, and 25 bases stayed unmatched. Germline-derived CDR1 and CDR2 are MNHNY and SVGAGI (reference sequence). CDR3 protein: CASSPGTGAIRTRLNYEQYF. CDR3 DNA: TGTGCCAGCAGCCCGGGGACAGGCGCCATTCGGACAAGACTTAACTACGAGCAGTACTTC.

This rearrangement joins TRBV12-3 or TRBV12-4 to TRBJ2-2; D ambiguous. Trimming pared 5 bases from V and 8 bases from J, leaving 9 bases between. The CDR3 has 12 residues. This CDR3 is CASSRPTGELFF. The CDR3 DNA is TGTGCCAGCAGTAGACCGACTGGGGAGCTGTTTTTT.

This clone has only a few counts. CDR3 in DNA: TGCGCCAGCAGCCAACGGGACAGGGCAAGAAACACCATATATTTT. It codes for CASSQRDRARNTIYF. The rearrangement links TRBV4-1 to TRBJ1-3; 9 bases match TRBD1. From germline, CDR1 is MGHRA and CDR2 YSYEKL. V shed 2 bases, J shed 5 bases, and the junction held 4 bases outside the gene matches. The CDR3 is made up of 15 amino acids.

This clone was detected only once. Other DNA sequences from this sample encode an identical CDR3 as well. The V and J genes are TRBV6-5 and TRBJ2-3, with 7 bases that match TRBD2. V gave up 0 bases and J gave up 4 bases; unmatched junction bases: 4. Per the germline V gene, CDR1 is MNHEY and CDR2 is SVGAGI. CDR3 length: 15 amino acids. The CDR3 nucleotides read TGTGCCAGCAGTTACTCGGCGGGAGCTGCAGATACGCAGTATTTT. Translating it yields CASSYSAGAADTQYF.

V is TRBV27 and J is TRBJ1-4; unclear D gene. This CDR3 spans 15 amino acids. V was trimmed by 5 bases and J by 1 base, leaving 11 bases between them. Germline V gene sequence: CDR1 MNHEY, CDR2 SMNVEV (reference sequence). The CDR3 protein is CASSPLSVTNEKLFF. The CDR3 nucleotides are TGTGCCAGCAGTCCCTTAAGCGTAACTAATGAAAAACTGTTTTTT.